A single sample gave rise to the 14 T cell receptor beta chains below, sequenced in a study of OX40 agonist ivuxolimab in advanced cancers. Method: immunoSEQ multiplex PCR; TCRdb's copy keeps in-frame clones and lacks some. Counted here are about 50,000 clones, about 91% occurring once; the ten biggest clones make up 4.9%. The source was CD4+ or CD8+ T cells sorted from blood, collected in a trial of the OX40 agonist ivuxolimab. The source of these receptors is an adult with an advanced solid tumor such as melanoma, head and neck, liver or kidney cancer.

The gene calls are TRBV11-1 and TRBJ2-5; D is unclear. The CDR3 runs to 14 residues. The ends were cut back, 5 bases at V and 0 bases at J, with 10 bases in the middle. Germline assignment: CDR1 SGHAT and CDR2 FQDESV (reference sequence). For the CDR3, the DNA is TGTGCCAGCAGCCCTCCTGGGAACCAAGAGACCCAGTACTTC. Translating it yields CASSPPGNQETQYF.

V gene TRBV14 combines with J gene TRBJ2-7; the D gene is possibly TRBD2 (5 bases). The V end was cut by 3 bases, the J end by 5 bases, with 11 bases between. Germline V gene data show CDR1 as SGHDN and CDR2 as FVKESK. The CDR3 has 13 amino acids. In DNA, the CDR3 is TGTGCCAGCAGCCATACTAGTCTGAACGAGCAGTACTTC. This gives the protein CASSHTSLNEQYF. Based on the CDR3 plus reference TRBV14 and TRBJ2-7, the full variable domain is EAGVTQFPSHSVIEKGQTVTLRCDPISGHDNLYWYRRVMGKEIKFLLHFVKESKQDESGMPNNRFLAERTGGTYSTLKVQPAELEDSGVYFCASSHTSLNEQYFGPGTRLTVT.

CDR3: CASSLEGLGHEQFF. The CDR3 DNA follows: TGTGCCAGCAGCTTAGAAGGACTAGGGCATGAGCAGTTCTTC. The chain recombines TRBV7-9 with TRBJ2-1; TRBD2 agrees at 7 bases. V shed 1 base, J shed 8 bases, and the junction held 5 bases outside the gene matches. CDR1 is SEHNR and CDR2 is FQNEAQ in the germline V gene (reference sequence). This CDR3 comprises 14 residues. Using reference TRBV7-9 and TRBJ2-1 for the parts outside the CDR3, the full variable domain is DTGVSQNPRHKITKRGQNVTFRCDPISEHNRLYWYRQTLGQGPEFLTYFQNEAQLEKSRLLSDRFSAERPKGSFSTLEIQRTEQGDSAMYLCASSLEGLGHEQFFGPGTRLTVL.

The chain employs TRBV11-2 and TRBJ1-1; D remains ambiguous. The CDR3 contains 12 residues. V lost 3 bases to trimming and J lost 4 bases, with 6 bases between them. CDR1 is SGHAT and CDR2 is FQNNGV in the germline V gene. CDR3 amino acids: CASSLESTEAFF. In DNA form, the CDR3 reads TGTGCCAGCAGCTTGGAAAGCACTGAAGCTTTCTTT.

The chain recombines TRBV6-5 with TRBJ2-5, with no clear D. Deletions cut 5 bases from V and 5 bases from J, with 18 bases between. This CDR3 has 15 residues. Germline CDR1 and CDR2: MNHEY and SVGAGI. The CDR3 DNA sequence: TGTGCCAGCAGTACCTCTGGTGGCACCGAGGAGACCCAGTACTTC. Amino acid sequence: CASSTSGGTEETQYF.

The V gene is TRBV12-2, the J gene TRBJ2-7; no DNA check was done on the table's D call, TRBD2. TRBV12-2 is a pseudogene locus. The CDR3 contains 19 residues. Here the CDR3 DNA reads TGTGCAAGTCGCTTCTTGTACCGTGGCCACTACAAAGAAATCTACGAGCAGTACTTC. It translates to CASRFLYRGHYKEIYEQYF.

This chain joins TRBV5-8 and TRBJ2-7, with TRBD1 as a possible D gene (5 bases). V lost 1 base, J lost 2 bases, and 13 bases lay in between. This CDR3 is built from 15 residues. Germline values: CDR1 SGHTS, CDR2 YDEGEE. The chain's CDR3 is CASSLYQGNPYEQYV. In DNA, the CDR3 is TGTGCCAGCAGCTTGTACCAGGGTAACCCCTACGAGCAGTACGTC.

The chain links TRBV9 to TRBJ2-2, with TRBD2 identical over 9 bases. The V and J ends lost 2 bases and 2 bases, in that order; junction bases with no gene match: 1. Germline loops: CDR1 SGDLS, CDR2 YYNGEE. This CDR3 has 15 amino acids. CDR3 amino acids: CASSVSGSNTGELFF. In nucleotides, the CDR3 is TGTGCCAGCAGCGTTAGCGGGAGTAACACCGGGGAGCTGTTTTTT.

The V call is TRBV7-9, the J call TRBJ2-7; D call uncertain. Trimming pared 3 bases from V and 5 bases from J, leaving 11 bases between. Per the germline V gene, CDR1 is SEHNR and CDR2 is FQNEAQ (reference sequence). This CDR3 is 13 amino acids long. CDR3 DNA sequence: TGTGCCAGCAGCTTCTCTCCCTTGGACGAGCAGTACGTC. Residues: CASSFSPLDEQYV.

The gene calls are TRBV5-1 and TRBJ2-1, with 8 bases fitting TRBD2. After removal of 1 base from V and 8 bases from J, the junction contained 11 bases not matched to a gene. Germline CDR1 reads SGHRS; CDR2 reads YFSETQ. This CDR3 contains 16 residues. The CDR3 region has the DNA TGCGCCAGCAGCTTGACCCCCCAGCGGGGGCTTGATGAGCAGTTCTTC. Protein sequence: CASSLTPQRGLDEQFF.

The chain's CDR3 is CASAPGGSANYGYTF. CDR3 DNA sequence: TGTGCTAGTGCCCCAGGGGGAAGTGCTAACTATGGCTACACCTTC. This chain uses TRBV12-5 with TRBJ1-2; 7 bases map to TRBD1. Trimming cost V 7 bases and J 0 bases; bases outside gene matches: 8. This CDR3 has 15 amino acids. Germline loops: CDR1 LGHNT, CDR2 FRNRAP.

This chain joins TRBV5-8 and TRBJ2-2; weak D call: TRBD1 (5 bases). Trimming pared 3 bases from V and 6 bases from J, leaving 18 bases between. Germline V gene lookup returns CDR1 SGHTS and CDR2 YDEGEE. The CDR3 runs 16 residues. The CDR3 DNA is TGTGCCAGCAGCTGGACCCCAGGGATCGCGCCCGGGGAGCTGTTTTTT. As protein: CASSWTPGIAPGELFF.

The chain combines TRBV19 with TRBJ1-1, with D tentatively TRBD1 (6 bases). The germline V gene encodes CDR1 LNHDA and CDR2 SQIVND (reference sequence). With 2 bases removed from V and 4 bases from J, the gap between germline ends came to 11 bases. The CDR3 has 14 amino acids. CDR3 bases: TGTGCCAGTAGTATATTCTCGGGGGCCACTGAAGCTTTCTTT. This gives the protein CASSIFSGATEAFF. The full variable domain, its missing parts supplied by reference TRBV19 and TRBJ1-1, is DGGITQSPKYLFRKEGQNVTLSCEQNLNHDAMYWYRQDPGQGLRLIYYSQIVNDFQKGDIAEGYSVSREKKESFPLTVTSAQKNPTAFYLCASSIFSGATEAFFGQGTRLTVV.

V is TRBV7-9 and J is TRBJ2-1, with 11 bases that match TRBD2. The CDR3 spans 15 residues. J lost 3 bases, V lost 7 bases, and 5 bases had no gene match. Germline V CDR1 and CDR2: SEHNR, FQNEAQ (reference sequence). The CDR3 nucleotides are TGTGCCAGCATTCTTCTAGCGGGGGGCTACAATGAGCAGTTCTTC. Its translation is CASILLAGGYNEQFF.